A selection of T cell receptor beta chains follows, all from one sample in a study of T cell responses to AZD1222 COVID-19 vaccine. The table came from immunoSEQ multiplex PCR; TCRdb's copy has only in-frame clones and leaves some out. The sample yields about 56,000 clones, 80% to 90% seen once. Here the sequenced sample was peripheral blood, taken on day 0 of AZD1222 vaccination. Source of these receptors: an adult in good health. CDR3s include the opening cysteine and the closing phenylalanine or tryptophan. D genes are given only for firm matches. Size is omitted from some rows. Given values are once, few, many or a class for expanded clones.

V gene	J gene	clone size	D gene	CDR3 DNA	CDR3 protein
TRBV19	TRBJ1-6	NA	NA	TGTGCCACTATGGAAACATATAATTCACCCCTCCACTTT	CATMETYNSPLHF
TRBV6-6	TRBJ1-1	once	NA	TGTGCCAGCAGTTACTCGCGGGCTTTCGACACTGAAGCTTTCTTT	CASSYSRAFDTEAFF
TRBV24-1	TRBJ2-3	once	TRBD1	TGTGCCACCAGTGACCCGGGACAGGGTGCGCAGTATTTT	CATSDPGQGAQYF
TRBV12-3/TRBV12-4	TRBJ1-4	NA	NA	TGTGCCAGCAGATATACTAATGAAAAACTGTTTTTT	CASRYTNEKLFF
TRBV12-3/TRBV12-4	TRBJ2-2	NA	NA	TGTGCGACCGACCGGGCGTACACCGGGGGGCTGTTTTTT	CATDRAYTGGLFF
TRBV2	TRBJ1-5	NA	NA	TGTGCCAGCAGCCAAGGGGGAGGTCAGCCCCAGCATTTT	CASSQGGGQPQHF
TRBV7-9	TRBJ1-5	NA	NA	TGTGCCAGCAGCTTGGGCGGCCATCAGCCCCAGCATTTT	CASSLGGHQPQHF
TRBV7-9	TRBJ2-1	NA	NA	TGTGCCAGCAGCTTAGTACGAGACTACCTAAACAATGAGCAGTTCTTC	CASSLVRDYLNNEQFF
TRBV7-8	TRBJ2-3	NA	NA	TGTGCCAGCAGCTTAGTGGGGGGCCCGACAGATACGCAGTATTTT	CASSLVGGPTDTQYF
TRBV6-5	TRBJ1-1	NA	NA	TGTGCCAGCAGTTACACCGGGACGGAGAACACTGAAGCTTTCTTT	CASSYTGTENTEAFF
TRBV7-9	TRBJ2-5	NA	TRBD2	TGTGCCAGCAGCTTGTCAGCGGGGCGGGAGACCCAGTACTTC	CASSLSAGRETQYF
TRBV5-1	TRBJ2-1	NA	TRBD1	TGCGCCAGCAGCACTAGACAGGGGGGATACAATGAGCAGTTCTTC	CASSTRQGGYNEQFF
TRBV4-1	TRBJ1-6	NA	TRBD1	TGCGCCAGCAGCCACCGTATAGTTTCAGGGGGGTCTAGGGATTCACCCCTCCACTTT	CASSHRIVSGGSRDSPLHF
TRBV5-6	TRBJ2-7	NA	NA	TGTGCCAGCAGCTCAACCCAGGGTGCCGAGCAGTACTTC	CASSSTQGAEQYF
TRBV5-1	TRBJ2-1	NA	NA	TGCGCCAGCAGCTTGGGGGTCGGGGGTGATGAGCAGTTCTTC	CASSLGVGGDEQFF